These 2 T cell receptor beta chains came from one sample sequenced in a study of blood T cell repertoires in COVID-19. Profiling relied on immunoSEQ multiplex PCR, and the TCRdb table lists in-frame clones only, not all of them. The table includes some 97,000 clones, almost 80% detected once. The sequenced sample was peripheral blood. Receptor source: a man between 70 and 80 years old with active or convalescent COVID-19.

The chain links TRBV13 to TRBJ1-1; a weak D match, TRBD1 (5 bases). The V gene's germline CDR1 is PRHDT and CDR2 FYEKMQ (reference sequence). The CDR3 covers 15 residues. V lost 5 bases and J lost 4, with 17 bases in between. CDR3 in amino acids: CASSLRSRQGTEAFF. The CDR3 region has the DNA TGTGCCAGCAGCCTCCGGAGTCGGCAGGGCACTGAAGCTTTCTTT.

This rearrangement joins TRBV7-2 to TRBJ2-7; D is uncertain. The V and J ends lost 5 bases and 5 bases respectively, with 16 bases between them. The V gene's germline CDR1 is SGHTA and CDR2 FQGNSA. The CDR3 consists of 14 residues. The CDR3 is CASSHPARSDEQYF. The DNA for the CDR3 is TGTGCCAGCAGCCATCCCGCGAGGTCGGACGAGCAGTACTTC.